The 7 T cell receptor beta chains below come from one sample, sequenced in a study of T cell responses to AZD1222 COVID-19 vaccine. TCRdb keeps only in-frame clones here, not all; method: immunoSEQ multiplex PCR. The sample carries 54,000 or so clones, 89% recorded once. The sequencing used peripheral blood, collected on day 0 of AZD1222 vaccination. These receptor sequences come from an adult in good health.

This chain joins TRBV7-8 and TRBJ2-3, with D unclear. With 5 bases removed from V and 2 bases from J, the gap between germline ends came to 11 bases. CDR3 length equals 14 residues. Germline V gene sequence: CDR1 SGHVS, CDR2 FQNEAQ. This CDR3 reads CASSLILTTDTQYF. The CDR3 bases are TGTGCCAGCAGCCTCATCCTAACCACAGATACGCAGTATTTT.

The chain couples TRBV15 to TRBJ2-5; D is possibly TRBD1 or TRBD2 (5 bases each). V lost 2 bases to trimming and J lost 2 bases, with 12 bases between them. Germline V CDR1 and CDR2: LNHNV, YYDKDF (reference sequence). The CDR3 spans 15 residues. The DNA for the CDR3 is TGTGCCACCAGCAGATCCCTGGGGGAGCAAGAGACCCAGTACTTC. Its translation is CATSRSLGEQETQYF.

The CDR3 DNA reads as TGCGCCAGCAGCCCACTCGAGCAGGGGGCCGTTTCTGCGAAAACTGAAGCTTTCTTT. It is translated as CASSPLEQGAVSAKTEAFF. J is TRBJ1-1 and V is TRBV4-1, with 8 bases identical to TRBD1. Germline CDR1 MGHRA, CDR2 YSYEKL. This CDR3 has 19 residues. The ends lost 4 bases at V and 5 bases at J; junction bases unmatched: 21.

The genes are TRBV9 and TRBJ2-4; D is unclear. The V end lost 3 bases, the J end lost 0 bases, and 7 bases lay between the germline ends. Germline CDR1 reads SGDLS; CDR2 reads YYNGEE. The CDR3 sequence is 14 residues long. Written as DNA, the CDR3 is TGTGCCAGCAGCGAGAGTCTAGCCAAAAACATTCAGTACTTC. This codes for CASSESLAKNIQYF. Using reference TRBV9 and TRBJ2-4 for the parts outside the CDR3, the full variable domain is DSGVTQTPKHLITATGQRVTLRCSPRSGDLSVYWYQQSLDQGLQFLIQYYNGEERAKGNILERFSAQQFPDLHSELNLSSLELGDSALYFCASSESLAKNIQYFGAGTRLSVL.

The chain recombines TRBV2 with TRBJ2-1, with D uncertain. CDR1 is SNHLY and CDR2 is FYNNEI in the germline V gene. The CDR3 loop spans 11 amino acids. V shed 4 bases and J shed 8 bases, with 6 bases lying between them. The CDR3 protein is CASSVYHEQFF. CDR3 bases: TGTGCCAGCAGTGTGTACCATGAGCAGTTCTTC.

The J gene is TRBJ2-1, the V gene TRBV11-1; D unclear. V was clipped by 2 bases and J by 0 bases, with 11 bases between them. Looked up from germline, CDR1 is SGHAT and CDR2 is FQDESV (reference sequence). The length of the CDR3 is 16 residues. CDR3 loop: CASSLTYRDSYNEQFF. Written as DNA, the CDR3 is TGTGCCAGCAGCTTAACTTATAGGGACTCCTACAATGAGCAGTTCTTC.

This clone was seen once. The chain employs TRBV9 and TRBJ1-1, with a weak D call TRBD1 (6 bases). Germline CDR1 and CDR2: SGDLS and YYNGEE. This CDR3 comprises 14 residues. Trimming left V 3 bases short and J 1 base short, with 10 bases between. The DNA of the CDR3 is TGTGCCAGCAGCGCTGCAGGGGAGAACACTGAAGCTTTCTTT. The encoded protein is CASSAAGENTEAFF. The variable domain in full, with the rest retrieved from reference TRBV9 and TRBJ1-1, is DSGVTQTPKHLITATGQRVTLRCSPRSGDLSVYWYQQSLDQGLQFLIQYYNGEERAKGNILERFSAQQFPDLHSELNLSSLELGDSALYFCASSAAGENTEAFFGQGTRLTVV.